The next 28 T cell receptor beta chains were all read from a single sample in a study of blood T cells in healthy people across ages (dated by TCRdb to about 2015). Library preparation employed 5' RACE. Sequenced using an Illumina HiSeq 2500. A second PCR of roughly 6 to 12 cycles was performed with a sample-barcoded 5' primer and a J-beta primer mix. TCRdb took the public reads, trimmed them with fastp at Q25, ran MiXCR for clone calling and kept in-frame beta chains. Rows with one shared CDR3 protein collapse into an entry with the most common genes and DNA. The sample records 750,000 to 950,000 distinct CDR3 sequences, 40% to 65% of which are singletons. The ten largest make up about 42% of the sample. Specimen: blood. Every receptor here comes from a man aged 80 or over in good health.

This clonotype was counted a few times. The chain uses TRBV20-1 and TRBJ2-5; 8 bases are shared with TRBD2. The DNA end is more similar to TRBJ2-7, so the J call may be wrong. The CDR3 loop spans 14 amino acids. CDR1 is DFQATT, CDR2 SNEGSKA, per germline (reference sequence). In DNA form, the CDR3 reads TGCAGTGCCGTGGCGGGAGGAGGGCCCTACGAGCAGTACTTC. Translated: CSAVAGGGPYEQYF.

In nucleotides, the CDR3 is TGTGCCATCATCTTTGACCCCCCTAGACAGGGGGTAAGCGAGCAGTACTTC. This translates into CAIIFDPPRQGVSEQYF. This chain joins TRBV10-3 and TRBJ2-7, with 9 bases fitting TRBD1. Germline V lookup: CDR1 ENHRY, CDR2 SYGVKD. The CDR3 spans 17 residues. J gave up 6 bases and V 7 bases, and 19 bases lay outside the gene matches.

This clonotype was seen a handful of times. This chain connects TRBV20-1 to TRBJ1-5; 7 bases are a match to TRBD1. Germline CDR1 is DFQATT and CDR2 is SNEGSKA (reference sequence). V lost 6 bases, J lost 6 bases, and 8 bases stayed unmatched. This CDR3 has 13 residues. The CDR3 bases are TGCAGTGCGAGCGGGACAGCCGGTCAGCCCCAGCATTTT. Translated: CSASGTAGQPQHF.

The rearrangement uses TRBV7-2 and TRBJ2-7; D call uncertain. The ends were cut back, 5 bases at V and 4 bases at J, with 12 bases in the middle. Germline CDR1 reads SGHTA; CDR2 reads FQGNSA. This CDR3 has 13 residues. CDR3 region: CASSVYSGYEQYF. The CDR3 DNA follows: TGTGCCAGCAGCGTATATTCCGGGTACGAGCAGTACTTC.

V and J are TRBV20-1 and TRBJ1-5, with 7 bases fitting TRBD1. J lost 4 bases, V lost 6 bases, and 6 bases had no gene match. Germline CDR1 DFQATT, CDR2 SNEGSKA (reference sequence). The length of the CDR3 is 13 residues. CDR3 loop: CSALNRGNQPQHF. CDR3 DNA sequence: TGCAGTGCCCTTAACAGGGGAAATCAGCCCCAGCATTTT.

The chain joins TRBV15 to TRBJ1-6; D is ambiguous. The V gene lost 0 bases and the J gene lost 0 bases, with 9 bases spanning the gap. This CDR3 is 17 amino acids long. Germline V gene sequence: CDR1 LNHNV, CDR2 YYDKDF (reference sequence). The CDR3 DNA sequence: TGTGCCACCAGCAGAGATCATAGTAGCTCCTATAATTCACCCCTCCACTTT. Its translation: CATSRDHSSSYNSPLHF.

This clonotype turned up a few times. The J gene is TRBJ2-1, the V gene TRBV20-1; D is perhaps TRBD2 (5 bases). CDR3 length: 13 residues. From germline, CDR1 is DFQATT and CDR2 SNEGSKA (reference sequence). Trimming stripped 5 bases from V and 0 bases from J, with 8 bases between. CDR3 bases: TGCAGTGCTTCGGAGGACTCCTACAATGAGCAGTTCTTC. The encoded protein is CSASEDSYNEQFF.

V usage is TRBV7-2 and J usage is TRBJ2-5; D remains unclear. V was clipped by 4 bases and J by 1 base, with 13 bases between them. The germline gives CDR1 SGHTA, CDR2 FQGNSA. This CDR3 region has 15 residues. The CDR3 coding sequence is TGTGCCAGCAGCTCCGCGAGAGTCCCCCAAGAGACCCAGTACTTC. Protein sequence: CASSSARVPQETQYF.

Only a few counts were recorded for this clonotype. The chain joins TRBV28 to TRBJ2-1; 7 bases fit TRBD2. CDR3 size: 16 residues. The V gene's germline CDR1 is MDHEN and CDR2 SYDVKM. The trim removed 6 bases at V and 4 bases at J, leaving 12 bases unmatched. The CDR3 region is CASRAVSGMGYNEQFF. CDR3 DNA sequence: TGTGCCAGCAGGGCCGTAAGCGGGATGGGTTACAATGAGCAGTTCTTC.

This chain joins TRBV9 and TRBJ2-5; 9 bases map to TRBD1. The end of the DNA aligns better with TRBJ2-7, so the J call may be wrong. Germline loops: CDR1 SGDLS, CDR2 YYNGEE. The CDR3 loop spans 14 amino acids. In DNA, the CDR3 is TGTGCCAGCAGCGAGGGACAGGGTTCCTACGAGCAGTACTTC. This sequence encodes CASSEGQGSYEQYF.

This clonotype has more than one count but fewer than ten. The rearrangement joins TRBV29-1 to TRBJ2-3; D is undetermined. Germline V gives CDR1 SQVTM, CDR2 ANQGSEA. V lost 7 bases and J 5 bases, leaving 7 bases between the germline ends. The CDR3 has 10 residues. CDR3 nucleotide sequence: TGCAGCGGATTTAGAGATACGCAGTATTTT. This translates into CSGFRDTQYF.

This chain connects TRBV20-1 to TRBJ2-7, with a tentative D call TRBD1 (6 bases). Trimming took off 0 bases at V and 3 bases at J, with 12 bases between the two ends. The CDR3 runs to 14 residues. The germline V gene has CDR1 DFQATT and CDR2 SNEGSKA (reference sequence). Here the CDR3 DNA reads TGCAGTGCTAGAGATCGGGTAGGGGGCTACGAGCAGTACTTC. Protein: CSARDRVGGYEQYF.

The chain joins TRBV12-3 or TRBV12-4 to TRBJ2-7; 9 nucleotides match TRBD1. This CDR3 has 14 residues. V lost 5 bases and J lost 6; bases outside the gene matches: 8. The CDR3 DNA reads as TGTGCCAGCAGTCCCCGGACAGGGGCATTCGAGCAGTACTTC. This gives the protein CASSPRTGAFEQYF.

The J gene is TRBJ2-7, the V gene TRBV27, with 10 bases matching TRBD1. In germline, CDR1 is MNHEY, CDR2 SMNVEV (reference sequence). CDR3 size: 16 residues. J gave up 9 bases and V 0 bases, and 11 bases lay outside the gene matches. The CDR3 loop is CASSLSTGTGELRQYF. CDR3 DNA: TGTGCCAGCAGTTTATCGACGGGGACAGGGGAGTTGAGGCAGTACTTC.

The chain carries TRBV7-9 and TRBJ2-3, with 7 positions matching TRBD1. The J segment lost 14 bases and the V segment lost 2 bases, leaving 19 bases of the junction unmatched. From germline, CDR1 is SEHNR and CDR2 FQNEAQ (reference sequence). The CDR3 consists of 16 residues. DNA for the CDR3: TGTGCCAGCAGCTTAACCCAACAGGGGCAACACAGATACGCGTATTTT. The encoded protein is CASSLTQQGQHRYAYF.

The chain employs TRBV5-1 and TRBJ2-3; unclear D gene. This CDR3 has 13 residues. Between the trimmed V and J ends, which lost 0 bases and 14 bases, there was a span of 16 bases. CDR1 is SGHRS and CDR2 is YFSETQ in the germline V gene. CDR3 bases: TGCGCCAGCAGCTTGGACGGCCTCAGATACGCGTATTTT. Translating gives CASSLDGLRYAYF.

V is TRBV7-8 and J is TRBJ2-7, with 8 bases identical to TRBD2. CDR3 length: 15 amino acids. Unmatched junction bases numbered 5, after V lost 1 base and J lost 3 bases. Germline CDR1 reads SGHVS; CDR2 reads FQNEAQ. This chain's CDR3 is CASSLGGAGVYEQYF. The CDR3 region has the DNA TGTGCCAGCAGCTTAGGGGGAGCGGGAGTCTACGAGCAGTACTTC.

This rearrangement joins TRBV12-3 or TRBV12-4 to TRBJ2-2, with D possibly TRBD1 on 5 matching bases. The CDR3 extends over 15 amino acids. V was cut by 1 base and J by 1 base, with 7 bases left in between. This CDR3 is CASSLGGRNTGELFF. The CDR3 DNA follows: TGTGCCAGCAGTTTAGGGGGCAGGAACACCGGGGAGCTGTTTTTT.

The rearrangement links TRBV24-1 to TRBJ2-3; D gene unclear. Per the germline V gene, CDR1 is KGHDR and CDR2 is SFDVKD. The CDR3 is 18 amino acids. V was trimmed by 4 bases and J by 2 bases, leaving 21 bases between them. The CDR3 protein is CATSDPVFQKLNTDTQYF. The CDR3 DNA reads as TGTGCCACCAGTGACCCGGTGTTTCAGAAGCTCAACACAGATACGCAGTATTTT.

V usage is TRBV5-1 and J usage is TRBJ2-1, with 7 positions matching TRBD2. Germline CDR1 is SGHRS and CDR2 is YFSETQ. J was trimmed by 0 bases and V by 6 bases; bases with no gene match: 6. This CDR3 is 15 amino acids long. Here the CDR3 reads CASTLPSGSYNEQFF. CDR3 bases: TGCGCCAGCACTCTCCCTAGCGGCTCCTACAATGAGCAGTTCTTC.

This clonotype was seen ten or more times. The chain uses TRBV29-1 and TRBJ2-7; unclear D gene. Germline V lookup: CDR1 SQVTM, CDR2 ANQGSEA. Trimming stripped 4 bases from V and 5 bases from J, with 12 bases between. The CDR3 loop spans 12 amino acids. The CDR3 spells CSVVVAINEQYF. The DNA of the CDR3 is TGCAGCGTTGTTGTGGCGATAAACGAGCAGTACTTC.

This chain links TRBV5-1 with TRBJ2-1; D gene ambiguous. The V gene lost 1 base and the J gene lost 7 bases, with 6 bases spanning the gap. CDR3 size: 12 residues. Germline V gene lookup returns CDR1 SGHRS and CDR2 YFSETQ. CDR3 region: CASSLLLNEQFF. CDR3 DNA sequence: TGCGCCAGCAGCTTGCTGCTGAATGAGCAGTTCTTC.

This clonotype was seen a few times. The chain links TRBV2 to TRBJ2-7; 7 bases line up with TRBD2. CDR1 is SNHLY and CDR2 is FYNNEI in the germline V gene. J was trimmed by 3 bases and V by 6 bases; bases with no gene match: 8. The CDR3 extends over 14 amino acids. DNA for the CDR3: TGTGCCAGCAGAAAGGGGAGGGAGGGCTACGAGCAGTACTTC. Protein product: CASRKGREGYEQYF.

This clonotype was seen ten or more times. The CDR3 nucleotides are TGTGCCAGCAGTTACGAACCTAGCGGGGAGCACAGATACGCGTATTTT. It translates to CASSYEPSGEHRYAYF. The rearrangement joins TRBV6-6 to TRBJ2-3, with 9 bases identical to TRBD2. This CDR3 is 16 amino acids long. With 2 bases clipped from V and 14 bases from J, the junction kept 17 bases outside the gene matches. CDR1 is MNHNY and CDR2 is SVGAGI in the germline V gene (reference sequence).

The chain joins TRBV28 to TRBJ2-7, with TRBD1 as a possible D gene (6 bases). Trimming took 2 bases from V and 2 from J, leaving 13 bases between them. The germline V gene has CDR1 MDHEN and CDR2 SYDVKM. CDR3 length equals 15 residues. The DNA for the CDR3 is TGTGCCAGCAGTTTAGTCAGGGGAGTTCCCTACGAGCAGTACTTC. Translating gives CASSLVRGVPYEQYF.

The V and J genes are TRBV7-9 and TRBJ1-4; D ambiguous. Trimming pared 5 bases from V and 0 bases from J, leaving 7 bases between. The CDR3 loop spans 14 amino acids. From germline, CDR1 is SEHNR and CDR2 FQNEAQ (reference sequence). The CDR3: CASSPHSTNEKLFF. CDR3 DNA sequence: TGTGCCAGCAGCCCACACTCAACTAATGAAAAACTGTTTTTT.

To note about this clonotype: One end of the junction does not line up with germline, which may come from a read error. The chain joins TRBV7-2 to TRBJ2-3, with 11 bases fitting TRBD2. The CDR3 extends over 15 amino acids. Germline V lookup: CDR1 SGHTA, CDR2 FQGNSA. The CDR3 sequence is CASNPGLAGTDMQYF. The CDR3 DNA sequence: TGTGCCAGCAACCCAGGACTAGCGGGCACAGATATGCAGTATTTT.

This chain uses TRBV12-3 or TRBV12-4 with TRBJ1-1; D is possibly TRBD1 (5 bases). The CDR3 is made up of 12 amino acids. The V gene lost 8 bases and the J gene lost 10 bases, with 17 bases spanning the gap. In nucleotides, the CDR3 is TGTGCCAGCGGGGACGGACCCCGGGGAGCTTTCTTT. This sequence encodes CASGDGPRGAFF.